This TCR beta chain was observed in a study of post-analysis software for immune sequencing data. For this clonotype: Its antigen is undetermined.

Unique molecular identifiers were carried by the TCR beta cDNA libraries. T cells numbering 1 to 10 million gave rise to some 520,000 cDNA molecules. TCRdb processed the PCR reads anew with MiXCR; each CDR3 protein has one entry. This table holds about 820,000 distinct CDR3 sequences, approximately 53% found once. The CDR3 has 14 residues. CDR1 SQVTM and CDR2 ANQGSEA come from the germline V gene. The V and J ends lost 4 bases and 0 bases respectively, with 12 bases between them. Study results and caveats: About five TRBV segments were more frequent in patients than controls; TRBV5-6, TRBV5-1 and TRBV20-1 belonged to this group.

This chain connects TRBV29-1 to TRBJ1-1; the D gene is possibly TRBD1 (5 bases). This receptor was obtained from a girl between 5 and 17 years old with multiple sclerosis. Specimen: blood. CDR3 loop: CSVGLGRMNTEAFF. CDR3 sequence (DNA): TGCAGCGTTGGCTTGGGACGGATGAACACTGAAGCTTTCTTT.